The 10 T cell receptor beta chains in this list originate from one sample, sequenced in a study of control samples from healthy donors and cancer patients. This table comes from immunoSEQ multiplex PCR, and its TCRdb copy is limited to in-frame clones, with some not included. This sample has 98,000 or so clones, with more than 75% found just once. The specimen was blood. These TCRs come from a man aged 55 to 69 in good health.

The chain couples TRBV4-1 to TRBJ2-1; D is ambiguous. V was shortened by 7 bases and J by 3 bases, with 16 bases between the two germline ends. The length of the CDR3 is 15 residues. Germline CDR1 and CDR2: MGHRA and YSYEKL. CDR3 residues: CASTNPLSLYNEQFF. CDR3 bases: TGCGCCAGCACTAACCCTCTCTCCCTCTACAATGAGCAGTTCTTC.

The V gene is TRBV6-1, the J gene TRBJ2-1, with D maybe TRBD2 (5 bases). Deletions cut 2 bases from V and 0 bases from J, with 8 bases between. The CDR3 runs 15 residues. Germline V CDR1 and CDR2: MNHNS, SASEGT. Written as DNA, the CDR3 is TGTGCCAGCAGTGAACGGGGTTACTCCTACAATGAGCAGTTCTTC. It yields the protein CASSERGYSYNEQFF.

The genes are TRBV7-9 and TRBJ2-1, with TRBD2 identical over 12 bases. The CDR3 is made up of 15 amino acids. V lost 4 bases and J lost 7; bases outside the gene matches: 5. Germline CDR1 reads SEHNR; CDR2 reads FQNEAQ (reference sequence). The CDR3 sequence: CASSSTSGGENEQFF. DNA for the CDR3: TGTGCCAGCAGCTCGACTAGCGGGGGCGAAAATGAGCAGTTCTTC.

The V and J genes are TRBV5-6 and TRBJ2-7, with 7 bases identical to TRBD2. The CDR3 loop spans 16 amino acids. The germline V gene has CDR1 SGHDT and CDR2 YYEEEE. After removal of 2 bases from V and 0 bases from J, the junction contained 8 bases not matched to a gene. CDR3 residues: CASSLGAGLSSYEQYF. The CDR3 DNA reads TGTGCCAGCAGCTTAGGAGCGGGACTGAGCTCCTACGAGCAGTACTTC.

The CDR3 coding sequence is TGTGCCAGCAGCCCAGACAGGGGGCAAGAGACCCAGTACTTC. This translates into CASSPDRGQETQYF. The gene calls are TRBV11-2 and TRBJ2-5; TRBD1 aligns across 9 bases. Losses at the gene ends were 5 bases for V and 2 bases for J; bases not matched to a gene: 3. Germline V gene sequence: CDR1 SGHAT, CDR2 FQNNGV. This CDR3 is 14 amino acids long.

The chain is built from TRBV10-2 and TRBJ2-7; 11 bases line up with TRBD1. This CDR3 spans 17 amino acids. After removal of 5 bases from V and 1 base from J, the junction contained 10 bases not matched to a gene. The germline gives CDR1 WSHSY, CDR2 SAAADI. This CDR3 is CASSSRTGGSGSYEQYF. The CDR3 DNA is TGCGCCAGCAGTTCCCGGACAGGGGGCTCCGGGTCCTACGAGCAGTACTTC.

This sequence joins TRBV19 and TRBJ2-2; TRBD1 matches 8 bases. This CDR3 is 16 amino acids long. Germline lookup yields CDR1 LNHDA and CDR2 SQIVND (reference sequence). Trimming removed 3 bases from V and 0 bases from J; junction bases left unmatched: 3. The CDR3 DNA is TGTGCCAGTAGTATGTTACAGGGGGCGAACACCGGGGAGCTGTTTTTT. It encodes CASSMLQGANTGELFF.

The chain employs TRBV27 and TRBJ1-6; TRBD1 matches at 7 bases. The trim removed 3 bases at V and 11 bases at J, leaving 16 bases unmatched. The CDR3 is 17 residues long. In germline, CDR1 is MNHEY, CDR2 SMNVEV (reference sequence). CDR3 in amino acids: CASSLDRPKLPGPPLHF. As DNA, the CDR3 is TGTGCCAGCAGTTTGGACAGGCCAAAGCTACCGGGGCCACCCCTCCACTTT.

The chain employs TRBV12-3 or TRBV12-4 and TRBJ2-7, with D possibly being TRBD1 or TRBD2 (6 bases each). The CDR3 is made up of 11 amino acids. V was clipped by 4 bases and J by 12 bases, with 13 bases between them. For the CDR3, the DNA is TGTGCCAGCAGTTCGTCGGGGGCCCCGTACTTC. This translates into CASSSSGAPYF.

The chain carries TRBV5-3 and TRBJ2-1; D remains unclear. TRBV5-3 is an ORF; its function is uncertain. Between the trimmed V and J ends, which lost 4 bases and 4 bases, there was a span of 18 bases. This CDR3 is built from 16 residues. The CDR3 bases are TGTGCCAGAAGCCTTGGAAGACTGTCCAGATACAATGAGCAGTTCTTC. This translates into CARSLGRLSRYNEQFF.